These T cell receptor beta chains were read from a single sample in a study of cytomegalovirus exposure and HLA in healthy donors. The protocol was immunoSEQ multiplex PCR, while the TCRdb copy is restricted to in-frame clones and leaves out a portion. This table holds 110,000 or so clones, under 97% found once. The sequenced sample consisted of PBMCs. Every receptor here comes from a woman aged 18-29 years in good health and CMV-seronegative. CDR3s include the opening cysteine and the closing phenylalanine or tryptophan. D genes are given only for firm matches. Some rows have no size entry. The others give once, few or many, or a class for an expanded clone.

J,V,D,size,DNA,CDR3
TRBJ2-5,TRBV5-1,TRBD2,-,TGCGCCAGCAGCCAAGAACCGGGACTAGCGAAAGAGACCCAGTACTTC,CASSQEPGLAKETQYF
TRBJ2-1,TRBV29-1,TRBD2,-,TGCAGCGTTGTAAGCGCGGGGGGGCTTTCCTACAATGAGCAGTTCTTC,CSVVSAGGLSYNEQFF
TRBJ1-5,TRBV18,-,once,TGTGCCAGCTCATCGGACAGTAGCAATCAGCCCCAGCATTTT,CASSSDSSNQPQHF
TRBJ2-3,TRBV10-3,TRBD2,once,TGTGCCATCAGAGGACTAGCGGGCACAGATACGCAGTATTTT,CAIRGLAGTDTQYF
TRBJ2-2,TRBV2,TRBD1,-,TGTGCCAGCAACCCGGACAGGGTTCCCGGGGAGCTGTTTTTT,CASNPDRVPGELFF
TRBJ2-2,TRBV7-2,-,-,TGTGCCAGCAGCTCCGACTACACCGGGGAGCTGTTTTTT,CASSSDYTGELFF
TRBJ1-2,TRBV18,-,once,TGTGCCAGCTCACCACCGACGACGGGGGATCATGGCTACACCTTC,CASSPPTTGDHGYTF
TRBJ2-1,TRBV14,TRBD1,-,TGTGCCAGCAGCCAAGAAAGGGACAGTTACAATGAGCACGATGAGCAGTTCTTC,CASSQERDSYNEHDEQFF
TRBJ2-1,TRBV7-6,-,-,TGTGCCAGCAGCCCGAAAGAAGGGCGGGGTGGTCTAGGGCAGTTCTTC,CASSPKEGRGGLGQFF
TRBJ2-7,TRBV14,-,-,TGTGCCAGCAGCAGTTCCGAGGCCTACGAGCAGTACTTC,CASSSSEAYEQYF
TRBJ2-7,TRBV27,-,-,TGTGCCAGCAGTCTGACTAACCACTACGAGCAGTACTTC,CASSLTNHYEQYF
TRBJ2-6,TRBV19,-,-,TGTGCCAGTAGCTTCGGACAGCGTGAGCGCTCTGGGGCCAACGTCCTGACTTTC,CASSFGQRERSGANVLTF
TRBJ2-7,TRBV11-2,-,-,TGTGCCAGCAGCTTCGCCCACTTGTACGAGCAGTACTTC,CASSFAHLYEQYF
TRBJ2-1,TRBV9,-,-,TGTGCCAGCAGCGTAGCTCGGTACAATGAGCAGTTCTTC,CASSVARYNEQFF
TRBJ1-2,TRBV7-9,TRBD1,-,TGTGCCAGCAGCTTCAGGGACAGGGCCTACTATGGCTACACCTTC,CASSFRDRAYYGYTF
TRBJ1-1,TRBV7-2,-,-,TGTGCCAGCAGCCTCCAGGGCTTTGGCACTGAAGCTTTCTTT,CASSLQGFGTEAFF
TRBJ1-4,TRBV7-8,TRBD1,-,TGTGCCAGCAGCGTCGGGACAGGGCTCAAGAATGAAAAACTGTTTTTT,CASSVGTGLKNEKLFF
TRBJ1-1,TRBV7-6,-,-,TGTGCCAGCAGCTTTGGGGGCCGCACTGAAGCTTTCTTT,CASSFGGRTEAFF
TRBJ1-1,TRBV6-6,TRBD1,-,TGTGCCAGCAAGCCGGGACAGGGGATTATGAACACTGAAGCTTTCTTT,CASKPGQGIMNTEAFF
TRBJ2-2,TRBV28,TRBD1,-,TGTGCCAGCAGTTTGACAGGGTCGGCCACCGGGGAGCTGTTTTTT,CASSLTGSATGELFF
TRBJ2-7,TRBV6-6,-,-,TGTGCCAGCAGTTACTCGAGGGCGGGGCTATCCTACGAGCAGTACTTC,CASSYSRAGLSYEQYF
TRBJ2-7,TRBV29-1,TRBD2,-,TGCAGCGTTGTGGGGACTAGCGGGGGCTACCCCTACGAGCAGTACTTC,CSVVGTSGGYPYEQYF
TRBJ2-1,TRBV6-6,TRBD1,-,TGTGCCAGCAGTTACCCGACAGGGGGCGCAGGCAATGAGCAGTTCTTC,CASSYPTGGAGNEQFF
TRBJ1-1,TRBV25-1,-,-,TGTGCCAGCAGGGGCAGGGTTGGGACTGAAGCTTTCTTT,CASRGRVGTEAFF
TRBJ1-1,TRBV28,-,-,TGTGCCAGCAGTTTAAGGGGGGGAACTGAAGCTTTCTTT,CASSLRGGTEAFF
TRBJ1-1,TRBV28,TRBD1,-,TGTGCCAGCAGTTTCCGGACAGGGACAACACGGAACACTGAAGCTTTCTTT,CASSFRTGTTRNTEAFF
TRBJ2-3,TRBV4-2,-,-,TGTGCCAGCAGCCAAGATAATAAAGATACGCAGTATTTT,CASSQDNKDTQYF
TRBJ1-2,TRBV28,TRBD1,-,TGTGCCAGCACCCAGGGGGCCTATAACTATGGCTACACCTTC,CASTQGAYNYGYTF
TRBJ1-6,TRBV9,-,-,TGTGCCAGCAGCGTAGCGGACTCGGGGGGTTCACCCCTCCACTTT,CASSVADSGGSPLHF
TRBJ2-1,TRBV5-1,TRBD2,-,TGCGCCAGCAGCAATACTAGCGGGGGGGCCTGGGAGCAGTTCTTC,CASSNTSGGAWEQFF
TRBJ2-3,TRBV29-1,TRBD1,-,TGCAGCGTTGCACCGGGACAGCGAACGGATACGCAGTATTTT,CSVAPGQRTDTQYF
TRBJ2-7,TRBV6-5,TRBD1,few,TGTGCCAGCAGCCCGGACAGGGGGTCCTACGAGCAGTACTTC,CASSPDRGSYEQYF
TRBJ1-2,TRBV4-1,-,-,TGCGCCAGCAGCCAAGTTAATCCCAGGATCCTCCCGATAGGCTATGGCTACACCTTC,CASSQVNPRILPIGYGYTF
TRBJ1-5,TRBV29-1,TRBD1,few,TGCAGCGTCGAAAGGGACAGGGGGCATTGTCGGTATCAGCCCCAGCATTTT,CSVERDRGHCRYQPQHF
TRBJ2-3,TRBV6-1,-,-,TGTGCCAGCAGTGACCGAGGACGGGATACAGATACGCAGTATTTT,CASSDRGRDTDTQYF
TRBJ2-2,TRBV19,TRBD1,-,TGTGCCAGTAGTAGTGGGCCAGGGGGCAACGTGGTCCCCGGGGAGCTGTTTTTT,CASSSGPGGNVVPGELFF
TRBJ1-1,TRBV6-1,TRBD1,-,TGTGCCAGCAGTAGGACAGGCCCGAACACTGAAGCTTTCTTT,CASSRTGPNTEAFF
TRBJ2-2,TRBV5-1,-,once,TGCGCCAGCAGCTTGTGGGACACTCACACCGGGGAGCTGTTTTTT,CASSLWDTHTGELFF
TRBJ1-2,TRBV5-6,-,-,TGTGCCAGCAGCTTGTTCAGGGGCAACTATGGCTACACCTTC,CASSLFRGNYGYTF
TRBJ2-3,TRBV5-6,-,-,TGTGCCAGCAGCGGAATACTAGGGCTTAGCACAGATACGCAGTATTTT,CASSGILGLSTDTQYF
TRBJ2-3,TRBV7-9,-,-,TGTGCCAGCAGCTTAGCCAGTTTGCGCACAGATACGCAGTATTTT,CASSLASLRTDTQYF
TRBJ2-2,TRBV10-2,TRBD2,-,TGCGCCAGCAGTGACGGGGGGTCGGGGACCGGGGAGCTGTTTTTT,CASSDGGSGTGELFF
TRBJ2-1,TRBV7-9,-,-,TGTGCCAGCAGCTTCTTCCCAGGGAATGAGCAGTTCTTC,CASSFFPGNEQFF
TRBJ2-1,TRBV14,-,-,TGTGCCAGCAGCCCAAGCGGGTTTCCACGCAATGAGCAGTTCTTC,CASSPSGFPRNEQFF
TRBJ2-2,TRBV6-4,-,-,TGTGCCAGCAGTAGACAGGGAGGAACCGGGGAGCTGTTTTTT,CASSRQGGTGELFF
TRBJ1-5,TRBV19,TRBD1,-,TGTGCCAGTAGTATTCTGGGACAGGGGGCCAGTCAGCCCCAGCATTTT,CASSILGQGASQPQHF